What follows describes a single TCR beta chain. Its antigen is unknown. Assay used: immunoSEQ multiplex PCR; TCRdb lists only in-frame clones, some missing. This table has 150,000 to 200,000 clones, just over 85% appearing once. The CDR3 is 14 amino acids. Germline values: CDR1 MDHEN, CDR2 SYDVKM. V lost 5 bases and J lost 1; bases outside the gene matches: 4. The sample is drawn from a study of T cell responses to AZD1222 COVID-19 vaccine. General observations from the study: Donor demographics were predominantly white British with a female majority; clonal diversity may be underestimated. Repertoires were obtained only post-peak T cell response. Dominant at 160-218 and 743-854, vaccine-associated CD4 TCRs also spanned spike.

Recipients boosted at about 4 weeks or about 12 weeks are pooled. Sequencing was performed on peripheral blood, taken 28 days after the second AZD1222 dose. The rearrangement joins TRBV28 to TRBJ1-2; 7 nucleotides line up with TRBD1. The TCR comes from an adult who received the AZD1222 COVID-19 vaccine. Here the CDR3 reads CASSPGQLNYGYTF. For the CDR3, the DNA is TGTGCCAGCAGTCCGGGACAGCTTAACTATGGCTACACCTTC.